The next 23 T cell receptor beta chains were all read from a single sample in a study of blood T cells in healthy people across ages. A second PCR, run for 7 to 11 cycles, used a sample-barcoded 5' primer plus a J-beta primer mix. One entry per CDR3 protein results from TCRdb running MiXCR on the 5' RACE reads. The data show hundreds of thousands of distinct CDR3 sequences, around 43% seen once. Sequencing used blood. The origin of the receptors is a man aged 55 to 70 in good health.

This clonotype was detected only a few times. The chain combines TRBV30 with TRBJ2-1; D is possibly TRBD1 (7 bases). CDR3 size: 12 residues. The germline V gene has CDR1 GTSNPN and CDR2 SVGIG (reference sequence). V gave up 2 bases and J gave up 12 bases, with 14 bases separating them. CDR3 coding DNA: TGTGCCTGGAGTCGACAGGGTAGCGGGCAGTTCTTC. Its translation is CAWSRQGSGQFF.

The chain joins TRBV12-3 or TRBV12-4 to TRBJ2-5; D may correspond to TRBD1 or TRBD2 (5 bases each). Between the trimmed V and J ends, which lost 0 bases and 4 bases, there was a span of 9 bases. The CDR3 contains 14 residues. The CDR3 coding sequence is TGTGCCAGCAGTTTAGCCTGGGGGTTAGAGACCCAGTACTTC. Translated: CASSLAWGLETQYF.

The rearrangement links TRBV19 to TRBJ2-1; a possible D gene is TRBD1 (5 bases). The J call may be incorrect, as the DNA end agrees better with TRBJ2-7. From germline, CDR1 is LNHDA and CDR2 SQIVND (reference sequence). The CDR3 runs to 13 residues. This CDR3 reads CASSTQGFGEQYF. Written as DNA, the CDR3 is TGTGCCAGTAGTACCCAGGGTTTCGGCGAGCAGTACTTC.

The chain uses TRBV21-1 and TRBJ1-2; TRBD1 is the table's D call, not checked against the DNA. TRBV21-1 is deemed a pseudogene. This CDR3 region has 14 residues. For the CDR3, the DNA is TGTGCCAGCAGCCCCCGACAGACTAACTACGGCTACACCTTC. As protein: CASSPRQTNYGYTF.

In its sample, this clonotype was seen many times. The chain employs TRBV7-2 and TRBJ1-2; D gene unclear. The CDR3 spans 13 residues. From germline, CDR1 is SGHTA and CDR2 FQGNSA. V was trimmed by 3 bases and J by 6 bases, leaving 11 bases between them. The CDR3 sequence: CASSLRQEDGYTF. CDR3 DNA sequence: TGTGCCAGCAGCTTGCGTCAGGAGGATGGCTACACCTTC.

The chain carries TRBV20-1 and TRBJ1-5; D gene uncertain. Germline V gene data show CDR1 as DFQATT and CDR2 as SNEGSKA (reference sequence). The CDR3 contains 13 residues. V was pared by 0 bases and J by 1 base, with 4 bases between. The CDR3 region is CSARDFSNQPQHF. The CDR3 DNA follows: TGCAGTGCTAGAGACTTCAGCAATCAGCCCCAGCATTTT.

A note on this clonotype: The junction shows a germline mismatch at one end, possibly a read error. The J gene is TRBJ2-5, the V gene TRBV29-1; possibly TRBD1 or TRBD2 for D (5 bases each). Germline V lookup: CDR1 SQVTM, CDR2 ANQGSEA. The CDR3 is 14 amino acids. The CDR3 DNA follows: TGCAGCCTTGACGCCCCCCCCGGGGCCAGGACCCAGTACTTC. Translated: CSLDAPPGARTQYF.

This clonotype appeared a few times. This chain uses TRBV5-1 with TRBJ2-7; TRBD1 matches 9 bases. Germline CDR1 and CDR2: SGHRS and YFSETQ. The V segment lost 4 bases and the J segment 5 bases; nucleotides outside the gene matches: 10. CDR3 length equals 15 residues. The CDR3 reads CASSAPGTGPNEQYF. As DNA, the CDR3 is TGCGCCAGCAGCGCTCCCGGGACAGGGCCCAACGAGCAGTACTTC.

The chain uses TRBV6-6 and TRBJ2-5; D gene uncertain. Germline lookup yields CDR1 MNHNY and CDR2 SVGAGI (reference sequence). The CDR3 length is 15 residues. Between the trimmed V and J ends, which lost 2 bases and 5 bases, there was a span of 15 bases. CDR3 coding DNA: TGTGCCAGCAGTTACAGGAAGGACCTTTGGGAGACCCAGTACTTC. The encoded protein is CASSYRKDLWETQYF.

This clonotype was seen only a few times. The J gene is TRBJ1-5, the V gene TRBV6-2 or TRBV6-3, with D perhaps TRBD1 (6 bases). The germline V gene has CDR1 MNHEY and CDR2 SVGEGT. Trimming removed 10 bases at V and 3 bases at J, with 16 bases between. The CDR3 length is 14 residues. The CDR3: CATGAGANNQPQHF. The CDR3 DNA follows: TGTGCCACCGGGGCGGGGGCCAACAATCAGCCCCAGCATTTT.

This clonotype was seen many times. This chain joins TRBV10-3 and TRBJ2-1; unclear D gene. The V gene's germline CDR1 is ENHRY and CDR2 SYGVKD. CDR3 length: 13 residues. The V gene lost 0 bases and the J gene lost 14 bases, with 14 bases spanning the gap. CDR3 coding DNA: TGTGCCATCAGTGAGTCCCCCGAAAGGAGAGAGTTCTTC. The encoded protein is CAISESPERREFF.

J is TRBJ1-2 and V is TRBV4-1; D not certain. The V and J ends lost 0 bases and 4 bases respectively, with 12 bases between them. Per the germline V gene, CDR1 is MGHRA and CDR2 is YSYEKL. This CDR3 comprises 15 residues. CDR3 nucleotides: TGCGCCAGCAGCCAAGATCTACGCCAACCCTATGGCTACACCTTC. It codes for CASSQDLRQPYGYTF.

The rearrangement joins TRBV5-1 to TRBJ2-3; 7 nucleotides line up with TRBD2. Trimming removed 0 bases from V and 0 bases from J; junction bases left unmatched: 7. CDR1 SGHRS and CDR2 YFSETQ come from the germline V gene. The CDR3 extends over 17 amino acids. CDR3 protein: CASSLGNSGSSTDTQYF. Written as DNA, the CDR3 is TGCGCCAGCAGCTTGGGAAATAGCGGGTCTAGCACAGATACGCAGTATTTT.

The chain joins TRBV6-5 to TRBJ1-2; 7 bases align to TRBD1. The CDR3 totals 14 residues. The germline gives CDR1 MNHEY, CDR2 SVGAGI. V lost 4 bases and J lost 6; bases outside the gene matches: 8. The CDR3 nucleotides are TGTGCCAGCAGTTTCTCAGACAGGGCGAATGGCTACACCTTC. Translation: CASSFSDRANGYTF.

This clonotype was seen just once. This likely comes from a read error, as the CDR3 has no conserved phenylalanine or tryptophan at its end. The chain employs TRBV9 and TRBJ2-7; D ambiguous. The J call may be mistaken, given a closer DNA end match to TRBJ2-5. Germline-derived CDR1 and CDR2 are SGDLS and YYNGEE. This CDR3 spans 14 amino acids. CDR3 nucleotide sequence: TGTGCCAGCAGCGTAGGACCATTACAAGAGACCCAGTACTCC. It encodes CASSVGPLQETQYS.

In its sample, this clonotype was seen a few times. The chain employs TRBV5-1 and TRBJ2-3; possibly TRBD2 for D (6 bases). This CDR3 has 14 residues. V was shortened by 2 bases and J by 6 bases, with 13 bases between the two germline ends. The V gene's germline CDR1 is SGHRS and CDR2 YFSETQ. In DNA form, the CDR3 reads TGCGCCAGCAGCTTCGGGAGCTCCGGGGATACGCAGTATTTT. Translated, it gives CASSFGSSGDTQYF.

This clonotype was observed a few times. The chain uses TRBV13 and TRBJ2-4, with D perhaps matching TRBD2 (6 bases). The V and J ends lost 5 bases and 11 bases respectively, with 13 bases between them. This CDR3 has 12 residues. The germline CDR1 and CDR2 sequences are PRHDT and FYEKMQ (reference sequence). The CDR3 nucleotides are TGTGCCAGCAGCCCGGCCGGGAGCCTTCAGTACTTC. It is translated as CASSPAGSLQYF.

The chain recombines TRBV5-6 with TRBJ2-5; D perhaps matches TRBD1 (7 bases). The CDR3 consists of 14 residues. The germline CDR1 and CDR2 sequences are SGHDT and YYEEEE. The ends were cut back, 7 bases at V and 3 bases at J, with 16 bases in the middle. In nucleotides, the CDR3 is TGTGCCAGCGGTCAAGGAGGGGGCGAAGAGACCCAGTACTTC. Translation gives CASGQGGGEETQYF.

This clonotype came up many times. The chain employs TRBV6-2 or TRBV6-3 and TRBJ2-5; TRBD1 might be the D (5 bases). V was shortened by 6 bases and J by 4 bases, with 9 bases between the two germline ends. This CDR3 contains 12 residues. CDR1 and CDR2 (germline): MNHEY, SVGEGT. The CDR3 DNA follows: TGTGCCAGCAGGGCAGGGTCAGAGACCCAGTACTTC. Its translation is CASRAGSETQYF.

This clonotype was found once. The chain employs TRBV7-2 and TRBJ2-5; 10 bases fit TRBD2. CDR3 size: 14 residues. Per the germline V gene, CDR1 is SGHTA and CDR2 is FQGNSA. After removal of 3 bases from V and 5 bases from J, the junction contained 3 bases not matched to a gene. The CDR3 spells CASSFSGGWETQYF. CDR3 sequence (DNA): TGTGCCAGCAGCTTTAGCGGGGGGTGGGAGACCCAGTACTTC.

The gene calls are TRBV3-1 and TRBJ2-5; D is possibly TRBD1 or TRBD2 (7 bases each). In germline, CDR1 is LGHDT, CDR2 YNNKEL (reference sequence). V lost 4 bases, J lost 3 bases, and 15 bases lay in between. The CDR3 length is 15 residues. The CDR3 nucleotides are TGTGCCAGCAGCCGTAGTCCAGGGGGGGAAGAGACCCAGTACTTC. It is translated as CASSRSPGGEETQYF.

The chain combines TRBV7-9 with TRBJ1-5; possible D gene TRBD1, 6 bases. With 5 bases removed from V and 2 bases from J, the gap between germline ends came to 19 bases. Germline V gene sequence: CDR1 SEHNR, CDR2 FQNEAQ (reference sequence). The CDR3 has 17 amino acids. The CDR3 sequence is CASSRDTSALGNQPQHF. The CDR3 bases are TGTGCCAGCAGCCGGGACACCTCGGCCCTGGGCAATCAGCCCCAGCATTTT.

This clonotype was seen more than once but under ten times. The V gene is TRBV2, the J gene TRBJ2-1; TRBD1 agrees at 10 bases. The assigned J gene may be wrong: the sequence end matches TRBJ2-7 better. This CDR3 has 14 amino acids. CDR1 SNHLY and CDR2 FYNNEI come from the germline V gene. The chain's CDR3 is CASTEGQGDNEQYF. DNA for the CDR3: TGTGCCAGCACGGAAGGACAGGGGGACAATGAGCAGTACTTC.